The subject of this entry is one TCR beta chain. Its antigen is currently unknown. CDR1 and CDR2 (germline): SGDLS, YYNGEE. CDR3 length: 15 residues. Losses at the gene ends were 0 bases for V and 5 bases for J; bases not matched to a gene: 5. This sample was included in a study of beta chain features in type 1 diabetes. General observations from the study: TCRB CDR3s were moderately but significantly shorter in Type 1 diabetes patients in all four CD4+ subsets.

Expressed TCRB transcripts were sequenced after all isolated RNA was converted to cDNA. Sequencing used immunoSEQ multiplex PCR; TCRdb keeps in-frame clones, though not all of them. Of roughly 400,000 clones detected, over 9% appear once; the ten largest clones hold approximately 0.55%. This TCR came from a man aged 25-45 years with type 1 diabetes. The chain recombines TRBV9 with TRBJ2-5; 9 bases align to TRBD1. Sequenced: central memory CD4+ T cells from blood. CDR3 sequence (DNA): TGTGCCAGCAGCGTAGCGGGACAGGGTTGGGAGACCCAGTACTTC. Residues: CASSVAGQGWETQYF.